This entry lists 15 T cell receptor beta chains sequenced from one sample in a study of tumor-infiltrating lymphocytes in oesophageal squamous cell carcinoma. TCRdb used MiXCR to reprocess the PCR reads, holding one entry per CDR3 protein. The table shows approximately 20,000 distinct CDR3 sequences, with around two fifths occurring only once. Input material: blood. These receptor sequences come from a male donor with esophageal squamous cell carcinoma.

In its sample, this clonotype was seen many times. The rearrangement joins TRBV18 to TRBJ2-3; the D is unclear. Per germline, CDR1 KGHSH and CDR2 LQKENI. The CDR3 runs 13 residues. V lost 3 bases and J lost 3, with 7 bases in between. The CDR3: CASSPDQTDTQYF. DNA for the CDR3: TGTGCCAGCTCACCCGATCAGACAGATACGCAGTATTTT.

This clonotype was seen ten or more times. The DNA for the CDR3 is TGTGCCAGCAGTTTAAAACAGAGGGGGCAGCCCCAGCATTTT. Protein: CASSLKQRGQPQHF. The chain has TRBV27 and TRBJ1-5; tentative D call: TRBD1 (6 bases). This CDR3 comprises 14 residues. The V gene's germline CDR1 is MNHEY and CDR2 SMNVEV (reference sequence). V shed 2 bases and J shed 7 bases, with 12 bases lying between them.

This clonotype was seen at least ten times. This chain links TRBV5-5 with TRBJ2-3, with 11 bases lining up with TRBD2. The V gene's germline CDR1 is SGHKS and CDR2 YYEKEE (reference sequence). The length of the CDR3 is 17 residues. V lost 0 bases to trimming and J lost 0 bases; unmatched junction nucleotides: 3. DNA of the CDR3: TGTGCCAGCAGCTTGGCGGGACTAGCGGCTAGCACAGATACGCAGTATTTT. Encoded protein: CASSLAGLAASTDTQYF.

The chain joins TRBV7-6 to TRBJ2-1; D remains unclear. Looked up from germline, CDR1 is SGHVS and CDR2 is FNYEAQ. V dropped 6 bases and J dropped 4 bases, with 16 bases sitting between them. The CDR3 spans 15 residues. The CDR3 coding sequence is TGTGCCAGCAGGAGTGCTCGGCTAGGATACAATGAGCAGTTCTTC. This codes for CASRSARLGYNEQFF. Variable domain in full (rest from reference TRBV7-6 and TRBJ2-1): GAGVSQSPRYKVTKRGQDVALRCDPISGHVSLYWYRQALGQGPEFLTYFNYEAQQDKSGLPNDRFSAERPEGSISTLTIQRTEQRDSAMYRCASRSARLGYNEQFFGPGTRLTVL.

About this clonotype: Here the CDR3 omits its conserved ending phenylalanine or tryptophan, so a read error is the likely source. The rearrangement joins TRBV9 to TRBJ2-3; 9 positions agree with TRBD2. The CDR3 spans 16 residues. Germline V gives CDR1 SGDLS, CDR2 YYNGEE. CDR3 nucleotide sequence: TGTGCCAGCAGCGGGGAGGAGACTAGCGGCACAGATCCGCAGTATCTT. This encodes CASSGEETSGTDPQYL.

This clonotype was seen ten or more times. Possible read error: a much larger clone is one base away. The chain joins TRBV24-1 to TRBJ2-1; 13 bases agree with TRBD2. The end of the DNA is better explained by TRBJ2-7, so the J call may be wrong. The CDR3 covers 19 residues. Germline V gene lookup returns CDR1 KGHDR and CDR2 SFDVKD. Written as DNA, the CDR3 is TGTGCCACCAGTGATCCAGGGACTAGCGGGGACAGCTCCTACAATGAGCAGTACTTC. It codes for CATSDPGTSGDSSYNEQYF.

A few counts support this clonotype. V usage is TRBV7-3 and J usage is TRBJ2-6, with 8 nucleotides matching TRBD1. Germline V lookup: CDR1 SGHTA, CDR2 FQGTGA. This CDR3 spans 16 amino acids. J lost 4 bases, V lost 5 bases, and 7 bases had no gene match. CDR3 sequence: CASSPQTGAGANVLTF. In nucleotides, the CDR3 is TGTGCCAGCAGCCCTCAGACAGGGGCCGGGGCCAACGTCCTGACTTTC.

This clonotype was found a few times. Being one base from a much bigger clone, this may be a read error. The chain recombines TRBV5-1 with TRBJ2-7; the match to TRBD2 covers 10 bases. The CDR3 is made up of 15 amino acids. Germline CDR1 SGHRS, CDR2 YFSETQ. The V and J ends lost 1 base and 7 bases, in that order; junction bases with no gene match: 8. The CDR3 spells CASSLKRGGYNEQYF. The CDR3 DNA reads as TGCGCCAGCAGCTTGAAGCGGGGGGGATACAATGAGCAGTACTTC.

This rearrangement joins TRBV7-3 to TRBJ2-1; D not certain. The DNA end is more similar to TRBJ2-7, so the J call may be wrong. The CDR3 is made up of 16 amino acids. Per germline, CDR1 SGHTA and CDR2 FQGTGA. CDR3 sequence: CASSKERVRSTDTQYF. The DNA of the CDR3 is TGTGCCAGCAGTAAGGAGCGTGTTAGGAGCACAGATACGCAGTACTTC.

By its share, this clonotype is medium-sized (0.01 to 0.1%). The chain has TRBV7-8 and TRBJ2-7; 8 nucleotides align to TRBD2. Trimming removed 4 bases from V and 3 bases from J; junction bases left unmatched: 11. The CDR3 extends over 16 amino acids. CDR1 and CDR2 (germline): SGHVS, FQNEAQ. CDR3 DNA: TGTGCCAGCAGCTCCGGGACTAGTTTCGGGTTCTACGAGCAGTACTTC. It yields the protein CASSSGTSFGFYEQYF.

With respect to this clonotype: At one end the junction does not follow the germline gene, possibly because of a read error. The chain links TRBV7-2 to TRBJ2-3; TRBD2 aligns across 7 bases. CDR3 length: 14 residues. Germline CDR1 reads SGHTA; CDR2 reads FQGNSA. In DNA form, the CDR3 reads TGTGCCAGCAGCCCCGCTCTTGGGGGGGGGGGTTCCTTCTTC. Translating it yields CASSPALGGGGSFF.

This sequence joins TRBV7-2 and TRBJ2-3; D is perhaps TRBD1 (5 bases). V lost 3 bases and J lost 6, with 16 bases in between. The CDR3 runs to 15 residues. CDR1 and CDR2 (germline): SGHTA, FQGNSA. CDR3 sequence reads: CASSFTQASRDTQYF. For the CDR3, the DNA is TGTGCCAGCAGCTTCACACAGGCTTCAAGGGATACGCAGTATTTT.

This clonotype was seen repeatedly, ten times or more. V is TRBV5-4 and J is TRBJ2-4, with a weak D call TRBD2 (6 bases). Germline loops: CDR1 SGHNT, CDR2 YYREEE (reference sequence). The V end was cut by 1 base, the J end by 4 bases, with 9 bases between. There are 14 residues in the CDR3. This CDR3 is CASSLPGGKNIQYF. The CDR3 nucleotides are TGTGCCAGCAGCTTGCCCGGGGGTAAAAACATTCAGTACTTC.

There are many counts of this clonotype. The chain carries TRBV5-1 and TRBJ2-1; a possible D gene is TRBD2 (6 bases). Germline lookup yields CDR1 SGHRS and CDR2 YFSETQ. Trimming removed 3 bases from V and 6 bases from J, with 16 bases in between. CDR3 length equals 15 residues. CDR3 sequence reads: CASSSIGRHSNEQFF. DNA of the CDR3: TGCGCCAGCAGCTCGATCGGGAGACACAGCAATGAGCAGTTCTTC.

This clonotype occurred once. The V gene is TRBV7-2, the J gene TRBJ2-3, with TRBD1 identical over 7 bases. The DNA end favors TRBJ2-5, so the J call may be wrong. Germline-derived CDR1 and CDR2 are SGHTA and FQGNSA. The CDR3 contains 14 residues. CDR3: CASSSLQGLETQYF. The DNA of the CDR3 is TGTGCCAGCAGCTCATTACAGGGGCTAGAGACCCAGTACTTC.